This T cell receptor beta chain was obtained from a study of blood T cell repertoires in COVID-19. Looking at the study overall: The analysed material was cDNA or gDNA that came from T cells, B-cell-depleted T cells, or PBMCs.

Profiled with immunoSEQ multiplex PCR; TCRdb holds only in-frame clones, not every one. The table records roughly 360,000 clones, 81% of them present only once. Trimming removed 2 bases from V and 2 bases from J, with 16 bases in between. The CDR3 extends over 16 amino acids. In germline, CDR1 is SGHRS, CDR2 YFSETQ. The sequenced sample consisted of peripheral blood. This sequence originates from a human donor with acute or convalescent COVID-19. The donor label of this sample is uncertain. The rearrangement links TRBV5-1 to TRBJ1-1, with D possibly matching TRBD1 (5 bases). The CDR3 region is CASSFEAGQLNTEAFF. As DNA, the CDR3 is TGCGCCAGCAGCTTCGAGGCAGGACAACTAAACACTGAAGCTTTCTTT.